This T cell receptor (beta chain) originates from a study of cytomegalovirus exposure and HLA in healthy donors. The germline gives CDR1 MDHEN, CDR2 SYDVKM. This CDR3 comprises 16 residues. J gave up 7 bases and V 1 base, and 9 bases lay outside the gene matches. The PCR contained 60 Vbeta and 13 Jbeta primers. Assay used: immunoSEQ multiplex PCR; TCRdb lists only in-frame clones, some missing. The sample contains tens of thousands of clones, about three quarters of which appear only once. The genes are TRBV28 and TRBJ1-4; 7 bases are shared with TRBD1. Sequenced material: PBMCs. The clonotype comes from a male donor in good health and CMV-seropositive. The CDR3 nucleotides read TGTGCCAGCAGTTTATCCTCCGGGACAGAACCTGAAAAACTGTTTTTT. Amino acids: CASSLSSGTEPEKLFF.